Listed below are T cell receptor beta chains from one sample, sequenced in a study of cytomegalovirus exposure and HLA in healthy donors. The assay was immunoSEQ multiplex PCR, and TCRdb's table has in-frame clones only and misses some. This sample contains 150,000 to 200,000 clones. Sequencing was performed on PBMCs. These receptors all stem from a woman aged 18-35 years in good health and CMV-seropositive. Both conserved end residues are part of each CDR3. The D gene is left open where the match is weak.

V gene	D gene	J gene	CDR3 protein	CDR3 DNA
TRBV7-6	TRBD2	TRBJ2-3	CASSLGPSGRVGDTQYF	TGTGCCAGCAGCTTAGGTCCTAGCGGGAGAGTTGGAGATACGCAGTATTTT
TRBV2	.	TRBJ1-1	CASRGVTENTEAFF	TGTGCCAGCAGAGGGGTGACGGAGAACACTGAAGCTTTCTTT
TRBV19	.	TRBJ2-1	CASSEWQARHNEQFF	TGTGCCAGTAGTGAGTGGCAGGCCAGGCACAATGAGCAGTTCTTC
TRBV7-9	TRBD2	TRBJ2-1	CASSLALAGAYNEQFF	TGTGCCAGCAGCTTAGCGCTAGCGGGGGCCTACAATGAGCAGTTCTTC
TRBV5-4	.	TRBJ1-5	CASSLLPEGKPQHF	TGTGCCAGCAGCTTACTACCTGAAGGCAAGCCCCAGCATTTT
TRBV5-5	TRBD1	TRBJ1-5	CASSPGTGIDQPQHF	TGTGCCAGCAGCCCTGGGACAGGTATAGATCAGCCCCAGCATTTT
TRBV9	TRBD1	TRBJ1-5	CASSPGQGSSQPQHF	TGTGCCAGCAGCCCAGGACAGGGGAGCAGTCAGCCCCAGCATTTT
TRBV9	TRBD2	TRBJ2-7	CASSALSGSNYEQYF	TGTGCCAGCAGCGCCCTTAGCGGGAGCAATTACGAGCAGTACTTC
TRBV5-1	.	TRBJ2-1	CASSLYVFRNEQFF	TGCGCCAGCAGCTTGTATGTCTTTCGCAATGAGCAGTTCTTC
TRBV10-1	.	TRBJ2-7	CASSPGSSYEQYF	TGCGCCAGCAGTCCGGGGAGCTCCTACGAGCAGTACTTC
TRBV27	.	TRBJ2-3	CASSLWPQGTDTQYF	TGTGCCAGCAGTTTATGGCCGCAGGGCACAGATACGCAGTATTTT
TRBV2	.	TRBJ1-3	CASSAESGPNTIYF	TGTGCCAGCAGCGCCGAGTCAGGCCCAAACACCATATATTTT
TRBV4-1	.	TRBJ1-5	CASSQDSGDNQPQHF	TGCGCCAGCAGCCAAGATTCGGGGGACAATCAGCCCCAGCATTTT
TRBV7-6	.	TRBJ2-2	CASSLDRTNTGELFF	TGTGCCAGCAGCTTAGACAGAACGAACACCGGGGAGCTGTTTTTT
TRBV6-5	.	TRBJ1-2	CASSPDRRGYTF	TGTGCCAGCAGTCCGGACAGAAGGGGCTACACCTTC
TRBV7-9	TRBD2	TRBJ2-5	CASSRSPGTSGETQYF	TGTGCCAGCAGCCGCAGTCCCGGGACTAGCGGGGAGACCCAGTACTTC
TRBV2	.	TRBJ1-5	CASSEALPGAQPQHF	TGTGCCAGCAGTGAAGCGCTTCCAGGGGCTCAGCCCCAGCATTTT
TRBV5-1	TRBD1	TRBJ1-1	CASSLWTGTSTEAFF	TGCGCCAGCAGCTTATGGACAGGGACGAGCACTGAAGCTTTCTTT
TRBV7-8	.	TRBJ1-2	CASSQGQSYGYTF	TGTGCCAGCAGCCAAGGACAGAGCTATGGCTACACCTTC
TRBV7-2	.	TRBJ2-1	CASSSKTAGALNEQFF	TGTGCCAGCAGCTCAAAGACGGCGGGGGCCCTCAATGAGCAGTTCTTC
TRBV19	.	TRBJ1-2	CASSIDFVGGLGYTF	TGTGCCAGTAGTATAGATTTTGTCGGGGGATTAGGCTACACCTTC
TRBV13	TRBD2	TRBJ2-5	CASSLASGTQYF	TGTGCCAGCAGCTTAGCTAGCGGAACCCAGTACTTC
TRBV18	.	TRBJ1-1	CASRVTPGEMNTEAFF	TGTGCCAGCCGAGTCACTCCAGGGGAGATGAACACTGAAGCTTTCTTT
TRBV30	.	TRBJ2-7	CAWSVKYAGVAYEQYF	TGTGCCTGGAGTGTAAAATACGCAGGGGTCGCCTACGAGCAGTACTTC
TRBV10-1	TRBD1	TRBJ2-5	CASSASAGTGKMWGETQYF	TGCGCCAGCAGTGCCTCAGCCGGGACAGGGAAGATGTGGGGGGAGACCCAGTACTTC
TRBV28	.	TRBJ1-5	CASRGEYSNQPQHF	TGTGCCAGCAGGGGAGAGTATAGCAATCAGCCCCAGCATTTT
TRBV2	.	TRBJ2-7	CASGAYDEQYF	TGTGCCAGCGGGGCATATGACGAGCAGTACTTC
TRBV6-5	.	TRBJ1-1	CASSTRVLGPEAFF	TGTGCCAGCAGTACGAGAGTTTTGGGCCCTGAAGCTTTCTTT
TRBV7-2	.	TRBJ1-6	CASSLVADSHNSPLHF	TGTGCCAGCAGCTTAGTTGCCGACAGCCATAATTCACCCCTCCACTTT
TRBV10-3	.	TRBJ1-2	CAINTGEGTTYTF	TGTGCCATCAACACCGGGGAAGGGACAACCTACACCTTC
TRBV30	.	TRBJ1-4	CAWSPRTIEKLFF	TGTGCCTGGAGCCCCAGAACCATTGAAAAACTGTTTTTT
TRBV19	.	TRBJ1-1	CASSIRWQNTEAFF	TGTGCCAGTAGTATCCGTTGGCAGAACACTGAAGCTTTCTTT
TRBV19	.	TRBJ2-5	CASSRSGSETQYF	TGTGCCAGTAGTAGATCGGGGAGTGAGACCCAGTACTTC
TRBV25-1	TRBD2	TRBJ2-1	CASSEYGRGAYNEQFF	TGTGCCAGCAGTGAATACGGGCGGGGGGCCTACAATGAGCAGTTCTTC
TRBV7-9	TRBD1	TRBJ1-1	CASSPTGGYEAFF	TGTGCCAGCAGCCCCACAGGGGGCTACGAAGCTTTCTTT
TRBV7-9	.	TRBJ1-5	CASSQGGEYQPQHF	TGTGCCAGCAGCCAGGGCGGGGAATATCAGCCCCAGCATTTT
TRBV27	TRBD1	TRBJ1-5	CASSRRPDRGPNNQPQHF	TGTGCCAGCAGTCGACGCCCGGACAGGGGGCCGAACAATCAGCCCCAGCATTTT
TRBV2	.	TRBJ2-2	CASSDGQGYTGELFF	TGTGCCAGCAGTGATGGTCAGGGGTACACCGGGGAGCTGTTTTTT
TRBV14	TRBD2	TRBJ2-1	CASSRPLGRGGDEQFF	TGTGCCAGCAGCCGCCCCCTGGGGCGGGGGGGCGATGAGCAGTTCTTC
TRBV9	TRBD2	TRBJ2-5	CASSVGLTSGQETQYF	TGTGCCAGCAGCGTAGGCCTTACTAGCGGCCAAGAGACCCAGTACTTC
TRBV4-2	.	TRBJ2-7	CASSQGEPPYEQYF	TGTGCCAGCAGCCAAGGGGAGCCCCCATACGAGCAGTACTTC
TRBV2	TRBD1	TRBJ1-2	CASSEVQGAGYTF	TGTGCCAGCAGCGAGGTGCAGGGGGCCGGCTACACCTTC
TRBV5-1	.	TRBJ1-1	CASSLGGQATEAFF	TGCGCCAGCAGCTTGGGGGGGCAGGCCACTGAAGCTTTCTTT
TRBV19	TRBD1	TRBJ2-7	CASSITPFRQGSYEQYF	TGTGCCAGTAGTATCACCCCATTCCGACAGGGCTCCTACGAGCAGTACTTC
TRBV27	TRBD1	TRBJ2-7	CASNWRRGPTYEQYF	TGTGCCAGCAATTGGCGCAGGGGGCCGACCTACGAGCAGTACTTC
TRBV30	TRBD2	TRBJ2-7	CAWSEGAGPYEQYF	TGTGCCTGGAGTGAGGGAGCGGGACCCTACGAGCAGTACTTC
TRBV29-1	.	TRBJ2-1	CSVEDPAGTSSYNEQFF	TGCAGCGTTGAAGATCCCGCAGGAACGAGCTCCTACAATGAGCAGTTCTTC
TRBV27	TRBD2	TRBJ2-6	CASSLASGATSSGANVLTF	TGTGCCAGCAGTTTAGCTAGCGGGGCAACCAGCTCTGGGGCCAACGTCCTGACTTTC
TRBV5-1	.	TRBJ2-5	CASSWQGGGETQYF	TGCGCCAGCAGTTGGCAGGGAGGAGGAGAGACCCAGTACTTC
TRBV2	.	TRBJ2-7	CASRRAGSYEQYF	TGTGCCAGCAGGAGGGCTGGCTCCTACGAGCAGTACTTC
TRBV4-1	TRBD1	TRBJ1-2	CASSQVGDRGYGYTF	TGCGCCAGCAGCCAAGTAGGAGACAGGGGGTATGGCTACACCTTC
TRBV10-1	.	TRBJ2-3	CASSEAWSRTDTQYF	TGCGCCAGCAGTGAGGCTTGGAGCCGGACAGATACGCAGTATTTT
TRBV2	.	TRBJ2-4	CASSEASASKNIQYF	TGTGCCAGCAGTGAAGCTAGCGCTTCCAAAAACATTCAGTACTTC
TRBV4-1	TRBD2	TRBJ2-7	CASSPTGTTEQYF	TGCGCCAGCAGTCCAACCGGGACTACCGAGCAGTACTTC
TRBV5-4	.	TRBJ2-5	CASSPWSGRETQYF	TGTGCCAGCAGCCCCTGGAGCGGGCGAGAGACCCAGTACTTC